These 17 T cell receptor beta chains originate from one sample sequenced in a study of regulatory T cells in long-lasting Graves disease. Time point defined: newly diagnosed GD, antithyroid drugs for less than 3 months. PBMC RNA served as the TCR library source. The TCR beta library used iRepertoire HTBI primers with Arm-PCR amplification of CDR3. TCRdb itself ran the multiplex PCR reads through MiXCR, one entry per CDR3 protein. Of roughly 420,000 distinct CDR3 sequences in the sample, around 15% were seen once. The same data also went into a second study, on T cells in Graves' hyperthyroidism and ophthalmopathy.

This specimen consisted of peripheral blood mononuclear cells (PBMCs), obtained at new diagnosis, from a patient treated with antithyroid drugs. These TCRs come from a woman aged 50 to 60 with Graves disease.

This clonotype has a count of ten or more. CDR3 sequence reads: CASSYEGRGVTEAFF. The CDR3 DNA reads as TGTGCCAGCAGTTACGAAGGGAGGGGAGTCACTGAAGCTTTCTTT. The chain joins TRBV6-5 to TRBJ1-1, with D perhaps matching TRBD1 (5 bases). V was trimmed by 2 bases and J by 4 bases, leaving 14 bases between them. The CDR3 covers 15 residues. Per the germline V gene, CDR1 is MNHEY and CDR2 is SVGAGI.

This clonotype has more than one count but fewer than ten. The chain couples TRBV24-1 to TRBJ1-2, with TRBD1 as a possible D gene (6 bases). The germline V and J ends were trimmed by 8 bases and 6 bases, with 9 bases remaining between them. The CDR3 has 11 amino acids. CDR1 KGHDR and CDR2 SFDVKD come from the germline V gene. The CDR3 sequence is CATKDRNGYTF. The CDR3 region has the DNA TGTGCCACCAAGGACAGAAATGGCTACACCTTC.

A single count supports this clonotype. A read error may be the cause here, since a much bigger clone is one base away. This rearrangement joins TRBV20-1 to TRBJ2-5; 11 bases map to TRBD2. In germline, CDR1 is DFQATT, CDR2 SNEGSKA (reference sequence). The CDR3 has 15 residues. The CDR3 here is CSARSSGRNVETQCF. The CDR3 DNA reads TGCAGTGCTCGATCTAGCGGGAGGAATGTGGAGACCCAGTGCTTC.

With regard to this clonotype: A read error may explain this, as a much larger clone is one base away. Here the CDR3 omits its conserved ending phenylalanine or tryptophan, so a read error is the likely source. V gene TRBV28 combines with J gene TRBJ2-7, with 8 positions matching TRBD2. Germline V gene sequence: CDR1 MDHEN, CDR2 SYDVKM. This CDR3 region has 16 residues. J gave up 0 bases and V 6 bases, and 10 bases lay outside the gene matches. The CDR3 is CASSPSGRPISYEQYL. Written as DNA, the CDR3 is TGTGCCAGCAGCCCGAGCGGGAGACCTATCTCCTACGAGCAGTACCTC.

This clonotype has a count of ten or more. The rearrangement links TRBV6-1 to TRBJ1-5, with D perhaps matching TRBD1 (6 bases). This CDR3 has 15 amino acids. CDR1 is MNHNS, CDR2 SASEGT, per germline. Trimming pared 5 bases from V and 3 bases from J, leaving 14 bases between. The DNA for the CDR3 is TGTGCCAGCAGTCCCGGACAGCATTCCAATCAGCCCCAGCATTTT. This encodes CASSPGQHSNQPQHF.

This clonotype was seen repeatedly, ten times or more. V is TRBV6-1 and J is TRBJ2-3, with D perhaps TRBD2 (6 bases). The CDR3 runs 15 residues. The germline V gene has CDR1 MNHNS and CDR2 SASEGT. Trimming shortened V by 5 bases and J by 6 bases, and 18 bases separated the two germline ends. Here the CDR3 reads CASSISGLQWDTQYF. The CDR3 nucleotides read TGTGCCAGCAGTATCTCGGGACTTCAGTGGGATACGCAGTATTTT.

In its sample, this clonotype was seen a few times. V gene TRBV20-1 combines with J gene TRBJ1-6; 8 bases match TRBD1. CDR3 length: 14 amino acids. V shed 2 bases and J 7 bases; nucleotides not matched to a gene: 4. CDR1 and CDR2 (germline): DFQATT, SNEGSKA (reference sequence). The CDR3 nucleotides are TGCAGTGCTAGAATGACAGGGGACAATTCACCCCTCCACTTT. Protein sequence: CSARMTGDNSPLHF.

This clonotype came up a few times. The chain carries TRBV3-1 and TRBJ1-3; D unclear. V was shortened by 1 base and J by 1 base, with 5 bases between the two germline ends. Germline assignment: CDR1 LGHDT and CDR2 YNNKEL (reference sequence). This CDR3 region has 14 residues. The CDR3 here is CASSQGPSGNTIYF. In nucleotides, the CDR3 is TGTGCCAGCAGCCAAGGGCCGTCTGGAAACACCATATATTTT.

There are many counts of this clonotype. For the CDR3, the DNA is TGCAGTGCTAGAGCCCCGGGACAGCCTACCTACGAGCAGTACTTC. Encoded protein: CSARAPGQPTYEQYF. The chain links TRBV20-1 to TRBJ2-7, with 7 bases lining up with TRBD1. After removal of 1 base from V and 2 bases from J, the junction contained 8 bases not matched to a gene. Germline lookup yields CDR1 DFQATT and CDR2 SNEGSKA (reference sequence). This CDR3 spans 15 amino acids.

This clonotype occurred a few times. The chain joins TRBV18 to TRBJ1-2; D perhaps matches TRBD1 (5 bases). CDR1 and CDR2 from the germline V gene are KGHSH and LQKENI. The CDR3 is 17 residues long. The ends were cut back, 2 bases at V and 0 bases at J, with 16 bases in the middle. The CDR3 loop is CASSPYSGSSANYGYTF. CDR3 coding DNA: TGTGCCAGCTCACCATATTCAGGGTCGTCGGCTAACTATGGCTACACCTTC.

This clonotype was seen more than once but under ten times. This chain links TRBV7-3 with TRBJ2-6, with TRBD1 identical over 7 bases. The CDR3 runs to 16 residues. The germline V gene has CDR1 SGHTA and CDR2 FQGTGA. The ends lost 0 bases at V and 4 bases at J; junction bases unmatched: 3. The CDR3 DNA follows: TGTGCCAGCAGCTTAACGACAGGGTCCGGGGCCAACGTCCTGACTTTC. Translation: CASSLTTGSGANVLTF.

The chain recombines TRBV4-1 with TRBJ2-5; 10 positions match TRBD2. The V segment lost 4 bases and the J segment 1 base; nucleotides outside the gene matches: 6. Germline V gene lookup returns CDR1 MGHRA and CDR2 YSYEKL. This CDR3 has 16 residues. The CDR3 DNA is TGCGCCAGCAGCCTTCGACTAGCGGGCCCCCAAGAGACCCAGTACTTC. It yields the protein CASSLRLAGPQETQYF.

This clonotype was seen only a few times. J is TRBJ1-4 and V is TRBV4-1; 7 bases map to TRBD1. The CDR3 is 15 residues long. Germline CDR1 MGHRA, CDR2 YSYEKL. The trim removed 1 base at V and 4 bases at J, leaving 3 bases unmatched. The CDR3 region is CASSQAWTGNEKLFF. Written as DNA, the CDR3 is TGCGCCAGCAGCCAAGCCTGGACAGGTAATGAAAAACTGTTTTTT.

V gene TRBV6-2 or TRBV6-3 combines with J gene TRBJ2-2, with 7 bases fitting TRBD2. The CDR3 runs 16 residues. CDR1 MNHEY and CDR2 SVGEGT come from the germline V gene. The trim removed 4 bases at V and 6 bases at J, leaving 11 bases unmatched. The CDR3 protein is CASSFQGGRNSGELFF. The DNA of the CDR3 is TGTGCCAGCAGTTTTCAAGGCGGGAGAAATTCCGGGGAGCTGTTTTTT.

This clonotype showed up many times. J is TRBJ2-2 and V is TRBV11-2, with a tentative D call TRBD2 (6 bases). Germline CDR1 is SGHAT and CDR2 is FQNNGV. Trimming shortened V by 5 bases and J by 0 bases, and 10 bases separated the two germline ends. This CDR3 spans 15 amino acids. The CDR3 DNA sequence: TGTGCCAGCAGCGCGGACTATTCGAACACCGGGGAGCTGTTTTTT. Its protein is CASSADYSNTGELFF.

This clonotype was counted ten times or more. The rearrangement joins TRBV24-1 to TRBJ2-1; TRBD2 aligns across 9 bases. The CDR3 length is 12 residues. The V and J ends lost 10 bases and 6 bases, in that order; junction bases with no gene match: 3. CDR1 and CDR2 (germline): KGHDR, SFDVKD. CDR3 loop: CATGTSPNEQFF. DNA of the CDR3: TGTGCCACTGGGACTAGCCCCAATGAGCAGTTCTTC.

The CDR3 DNA sequence: TGCAGTGCTAGAGATCTACTGAATAGCAATCAGCCCCAGCATTTT. Its protein is CSARDLLNSNQPQHF. This chain links TRBV20-1 with TRBJ1-5; D gene uncertain. Germline lookup yields CDR1 DFQATT and CDR2 SNEGSKA (reference sequence). The CDR3 extends over 15 amino acids. Trimming shortened V by 0 bases and J by 0 bases, and 9 bases separated the two germline ends.